Below, 4 T cell receptor beta chains from the same sample are listed, as sequenced in a study of metastatic and nonmetastatic thyroid tumors. There were no patients who had received any treatment before thyroid surgery. With MiXCR, TCRdb called clones anew from the PCR reads. The sample comprises 35,000 to 50,000 clones, 3.5% to 5% of which are singletons, and about a tenth rests with the top ten. The sequencing sample was made of blood. These TCRs come from a female donor with papillary thyroid cancer or a benign thyroid nodule (not recorded which). Some clones in this sample may be carry-over from other donors' samples.

This clone has at least ten counts. The chain uses TRBV7-9 and TRBJ2-5; D is possibly TRBD1 (6 bases). Germline V lookup: CDR1 SEHNR, CDR2 FQNEAQ (reference sequence). The V and J ends lost 4 bases and 2 bases respectively, with 17 bases between them. The CDR3 is 16 amino acids. CDR3 region: CASSSYRTVGQETQYF. The DNA of the CDR3 is TGTGCCAGCAGCTCCTATCGGACAGTTGGTCAAGAGACCCAGTACTTC.

Ten or more counts support this clone. The J gene is TRBJ2-1, the V gene TRBV9; D call uncertain. Looked up from germline, CDR1 is SGDLS and CDR2 is YYNGEE. V was cut by 0 bases and J by 10 bases, with 14 bases left in between. The CDR3 covers 14 residues. Here the CDR3 DNA reads TGTGCCAGCAGCGTAGTGGTTGGCAGTGGGGAGCAGTTCTTC. The encoded protein is CASSVVVGSGEQFF.

This clone was picked up many times. V and J are TRBV24-1 and TRBJ2-5, with 8 bases lining up with TRBD2. Trimming took 4 bases from V and 5 from J; bases not matched to a gene: 8. Germline values: CDR1 KGHDR, CDR2 SFDVKD. This CDR3 is 15 amino acids long. The CDR3 bases are TGTGCCACCAGTGAAACGGGAGGGCTCGGGGAGACCCAGTACTTC. It translates to CATSETGGLGETQYF.

The CDR3 bases are TGTGCCTTACAGAACACTGAAGCTTTCTTT. Protein product: CALQNTEAFF. This chain connects TRBV30 to TRBJ1-1; no definite D call. V was clipped by 7 bases and J by 1 base, with 4 bases between them. CDR3 length: 10 residues. Germline CDR1 is GTSNPN and CDR2 is SVGIG (reference sequence).